A single T cell receptor beta chain is shown here with its context. The CDR3 is made up of 16 amino acids. Deletions cut 3 bases from V and 5 bases from J, with 17 bases between. In germline, CDR1 is SGHNT, CDR2 YENEEA. Original methodology: Amplification from reference gene primers served as the basis for estimated nucleated cell counts. Data came from immunoSEQ multiplex PCR; TCRdb stores just in-frame clones and leaves some out. The D gene and trimming were derived from the DNA, and the V and J assignments and clone size from that table. Among 150,000 to 200,000 clones listed, about 88% were seen once. Participants had their cohort set by participant-reported clinical history. Symptom resolution, clearance, or two negative PCRs marked donors in Cohort 3 as recovered. This record belongs to a study of blood T cell repertoires in COVID-19. About the study: The analysed material was cDNA or gDNA that came from T cells, B-cell-depleted T cells, or PBMCs.

This chain uses TRBV11-3 with TRBJ2-1; TRBD2 might be the D (6 bases). The receptor was isolated from a woman under 30 who had recovered from COVID-19. What was sequenced was PBMCs or T cells enriched from blood (not recorded which). The CDR3 region has the DNA TGTGCCAGCAGCTTGGCGACTAGACGGAGGCACAATGAGCAGTTCTTC. Translated, it gives CASSLATRRRHNEQFF. The full variable domain, rest sourced from reference TRBV11-3 and TRBJ2-1, is EAGVVQSPRYKIIEKKQPVAFWCNPISGHNTLYWYLQNLGQGPELLIRYENEEAVDDSQLPKDRFSAERLKGVDSTLKIQPAELGDSAVYLCASSLATRRRHNEQFFGPGTRLTVL.